One and the same sample provided the 29 T cell receptor beta chains below, sequenced in a study of blood T cell repertoires in COVID-19. The data were produced by immunoSEQ multiplex PCR, yet TCRdb's version contains in-frame clones alone and is incomplete. This table has around 98,000 clones, approximately 84% appearing once. What was sequenced was peripheral blood. The receptors here all came from a woman aged 55-70 years with acute or convalescent COVID-19.

This chain uses TRBV7-6 with TRBJ2-1; possible D gene TRBD2, 5 bases. Germline V gene sequence: CDR1 SGHVS, CDR2 FNYEAQ. CDR3 length: 18 residues. Between the trimmed V and J ends, which lost 2 bases and 1 base, there was a span of 18 bases. The CDR3 sequence: CASSLISISGGSYNEQFF. The CDR3 DNA follows: TGTGCCAGCAGCTTAATAAGCATATCCGGAGGATCCTACAATGAGCAGTTCTTC.

The V and J genes are TRBV5-1 and TRBJ2-7; TRBD2 agrees at 7 bases. This CDR3 region has 14 residues. Germline V gives CDR1 SGHRS, CDR2 YFSETQ. The V gene end was trimmed by 4 bases and the J gene end by 4 bases; junction bases not matched to a gene: 8. CDR3 bases: TGCGCCAGCAGCCCCGGGGGGTCGGGGTACGAGCAGTACTTC. Protein sequence: CASSPGGSGYEQYF.

This clone was seen many times. The rearrangement links TRBV6-2 or TRBV6-3 to TRBJ2-7, with a tentative D call TRBD2 (5 bases). CDR1 and CDR2 (germline): MNHEY, SVGEGT. Between the trimmed V and J ends, which lost 2 bases and 4 bases, there was a span of 12 bases. The CDR3 sequence is 14 residues long. CDR3 amino acids: CASSYINEGYEQYF. Written as DNA, the CDR3 is TGTGCCAGCAGTTACATCAACGAGGGATACGAGCAGTACTTC.

The rearrangement joins TRBV30 to TRBJ2-7, with a weak D call TRBD1 (6 bases). This CDR3 comprises 13 residues. V lost 2 bases and J 1 base, leaving 9 bases between the germline ends. Germline V gene data show CDR1 as GTSNPN and CDR2 as SVGIG (reference sequence). The CDR3 bases are TGTGCCTGGAGTAAGGACAGTTCCTACGAGCAGTACTTC. This translates into CAWSKDSSYEQYF.

The rearrangement uses TRBV5-4 and TRBJ2-3; perhaps TRBD2 as D (5 bases). This CDR3 spans 16 amino acids. V lost 0 bases, J lost 3 bases, and 14 bases lay in between. Germline CDR1 SGHNT, CDR2 YYREEE (reference sequence). The DNA of the CDR3 is TGTGCCAGCAGCTTGGGGGCTAGCCCTGAGACAGATACGCAGTATTTT. It translates to CASSLGASPETDTQYF.

This chain joins TRBV6-5 and TRBJ2-5; D is unclear. The V gene lost 6 bases and the J gene lost 4 bases, with 3 bases spanning the gap. Germline V lookup: CDR1 MNHEY, CDR2 SVGAGI. The length of the CDR3 is 10 residues. CDR3 coding DNA: TGTGCCAGCAGCGGAGAGACCCAGTACTTC. Encoded protein: CASSGETQYF.

The CDR3 DNA follows: TGTGCCAGCAGCCCAGGGGGGCCGCTAGCGGGGATTCACGAGCAGTACTTC. Translating gives CASSPGGPLAGIHEQYF. The chain combines TRBV11-3 with TRBJ2-7, with 9 bases matching TRBD2. This CDR3 has 17 residues. Germline CDR1 reads SGHNT; CDR2 reads YENEEA. With V trimmed by 5 bases and J by 5 bases, 16 bases remained unmatched.

This clone was picked up one time. V is TRBV4-3 and J is TRBJ1-3; 7 positions agree with TRBD1. V lost 5 bases to trimming and J lost 3 bases; unmatched junction nucleotides: 4. This CDR3 has 14 amino acids. CDR1 is LGHNA, CDR2 YSLEER, per germline. The CDR3 loop reads CASSSGGSGNTIYF. The CDR3 DNA reads TGCGCCAGCAGCTCAGGGGGAAGTGGAAACACCATATATTTT.

This clone showed up just a few times. J is TRBJ1-2 and V is TRBV6-6; D might be TRBD1 (5 bases). This CDR3 has 14 residues. V lost 7 bases and J 10 bases, leaving 22 bases between the germline ends. The germline V gene encodes CDR1 MNHNY and CDR2 SVGAGI (reference sequence). Written as DNA, the CDR3 is TGTGCCAGCACCTTCGCCGGGACTCCGAACGCCTACACCTTC. This gives the protein CASTFAGTPNAYTF.

This clone showed up just a few times. The genes are TRBV4-1 and TRBJ1-2; D perhaps matches TRBD1 (5 bases). The CDR3 covers 16 residues. Trimming pared 1 base from V and 8 bases from J, leaving 20 bases between. Germline-derived CDR1 and CDR2 are MGHRA and YSYEKL. The CDR3 reads CASSQVFETVGRGYTF. The CDR3 DNA sequence: TGCGCCAGCAGCCAAGTTTTCGAGACAGTGGGAAGAGGCTACACCTTC.

A single count supports this clone. The genes are TRBV5-4 and TRBJ1-1, with a tentative D call TRBD1 (6 bases). V lost 6 bases, J lost 0 bases, and 12 bases lay in between. CDR1 SGHNT and CDR2 YYREEE come from the germline V gene (reference sequence). CDR3 size: 14 residues. CDR3 protein: CASISQGLNTEAFF. CDR3 sequence (DNA): TGTGCCAGCATCTCACAGGGCCTGAACACTGAAGCTTTCTTT.

This clone was recorded only once. The chain joins TRBV2 to TRBJ2-2, with 10 bases lining up with TRBD1. The CDR3 has 18 amino acids. V dropped 8 bases and J dropped 0; count of bases not matched to a gene: 12. The germline V gene has CDR1 SNHLY and CDR2 FYNNEI. The CDR3 region is CASDDDRGQPANTGELFF. CDR3 in DNA: TGTGCCAGCGACGACGACAGGGGGCAACCAGCGAACACCGGGGAGCTGTTTTTT. Drawing the rest from reference TRBV2 and TRBJ2-2, the complete variable domain is EPEVTQTPSHQVTQMGQEVILRCVPISNHLYFYWYRQILGQKVEFLVSFYNNEISEKSEIFDDQFSVERPDGSNFTLKIRSTKLEDSAMYFCASDDDRGQPANTGELFFGEGSRLTVL.

V and J are TRBV2 and TRBJ1-6, with a possible D match to TRBD1 (5 bases). V lost 1 base and J 5 bases, leaving 9 bases between the germline ends. Germline values: CDR1 SNHLY, CDR2 FYNNEI. CDR3 length: 15 amino acids. The CDR3, as DNA: TGTGCCAGCAGTGAAGGCGGGGCCAATAATTCACCCCTCCACTTT. This codes for CASSEGGANNSPLHF.

The chain couples TRBV5-4 to TRBJ2-1; 9 nucleotides align to TRBD2. CDR3 length equals 16 residues. J was trimmed by 4 bases and V by 3 bases; bases with no gene match: 8. In germline, CDR1 is SGHNT, CDR2 YYREEE (reference sequence). The CDR3 sequence is CASSSAGTSRYNEQFF. In nucleotides, the CDR3 is TGTGCCAGCAGCTCGGCCGGGACTAGCCGGTACAATGAGCAGTTCTTC.

The chain joins TRBV11-2 to TRBJ1-1; D is uncertain. The CDR3 is made up of 14 amino acids. Trimming shortened V by 0 bases and J by 1 base, and 6 bases separated the two germline ends. Germline V lookup: CDR1 SGHAT, CDR2 FQNNGV. The CDR3 DNA follows: TGTGCCAGCAGCTTAGACGGGAAGAACACTGAAGCTTTCTTT. As protein: CASSLDGKNTEAFF.

This clone was recorded only once. J is TRBJ1-1 and V is TRBV7-2; D is possibly TRBD1 (6 bases). The V and J ends lost 1 base and 0 bases respectively, with 15 bases between them. The CDR3 has 17 residues. Germline V gives CDR1 SGHTA, CDR2 FQGNSA. The CDR3 here is CASSLGWGPGVNTEAFF. The CDR3, as DNA: TGTGCCAGCAGCTTAGGCTGGGGGCCCGGGGTGAACACTGAAGCTTTCTTT.

The rearrangement joins TRBV30 to TRBJ1-5; D is uncertain. In germline, CDR1 is GTSNPN, CDR2 SVGIG (reference sequence). The CDR3 is 15 amino acids. V was shortened by 2 bases and J by 0 bases, with 11 bases between the two germline ends. The CDR3 here is CAWSTSDNSNQPQHF. In DNA, the CDR3 is TGTGCCTGGAGTACCTCTGACAATAGCAATCAGCCCCAGCATTTT. Full variable domain (remainder filled in from reference TRBV30 and TRBJ1-5): SQTIHQWPATLVQPVGSPLSLECTVEGTSNPNLYWYRQAAGRGLQLLFYSVGIGQISSEVPQNLSASRPQDRQFILSSKKLLLSDSGFYLCAWSTSDNSNQPQHFGDGTRLSIL.

The CDR3 nucleotides read TGTGCCAGCAGCTCAGGGGTTCAGCCCCAGCATTTT. Residues: CASSSGVQPQHF. The chain is built from TRBV7-9 and TRBJ1-5; weak D call: TRBD1 (6 bases). V was trimmed by 4 bases and J by 6 bases, leaving 7 bases between them. CDR1 is SEHNR, CDR2 FQNEAQ, per germline (reference sequence). CDR3 length: 12 amino acids.

This chain connects TRBV7-9 to TRBJ1-1, with D tentatively TRBD1 (5 bases). The germline V gene encodes CDR1 SEHNR and CDR2 FQNEAQ (reference sequence). V was clipped by 2 bases and J by 2 bases, with 12 bases between them. The length of the CDR3 is 15 residues. As DNA, the CDR3 is TGTGCCAGCAGCTTAAGGCAGGGATTAAACACTGAAGCTTTCTTT. This translates into CASSLRQGLNTEAFF.

This clone appeared a few times. In the same sample, other DNA sequences code for this CDR3. V and J are TRBV4-3 and TRBJ1-3; the match to TRBD1 covers 8 bases. The CDR3 runs to 15 residues. Germline values: CDR1 LGHNA, CDR2 YSLEER. Trimming removed 4 bases from V and 0 bases from J; junction bases left unmatched: 2. DNA for the CDR3: TGCGCCAGCAGCCCTACAGGGGGCTCTGGAAACACCATATATTTT. Translated: CASSPTGGSGNTIYF.

This chain joins TRBV11-3 and TRBJ2-2; 13 bases are shared with TRBD2. This CDR3 region has 16 residues. Germline CDR1 and CDR2: SGHNT and YENEEA. With 8 bases clipped from V and 2 bases from J, the junction kept 5 bases outside the gene matches. CDR3 bases: TGTGCCAGCTCCGGACTAGCGGGGGATAACACCGGGGAGCTGTTTTTT. Translating gives CASSGLAGDNTGELFF.

This clone was seen more than once but under ten times. The J gene is TRBJ2-1, the V gene TRBV11-3; 9 bases line up with TRBD2. V trimming: 1 base; J trimming: 7 bases; junction bases outside the gene matches: 2. Germline V lookup: CDR1 SGHNT, CDR2 YENEEA. The CDR3 is 14 residues long. DNA for the CDR3: TGTGCCAGCAGCTTAGTAGCGGGGGCGAATGAGCAGTTCTTC. It translates to CASSLVAGANEQFF.

CDR3 sequence reads: CASSQWHTSQETQYF. The DNA of the CDR3 is TGTGCCAGCAGCCAATGGCACACCTCCCAAGAGACCCAGTACTTC. The chain recombines TRBV3-1 (or the pseudogene TRBV3-2) with TRBJ2-5; D is ambiguous. The CDR3 is 15 residues long. V lost 2 bases, J lost 1 base, and 11 bases lay in between. The germline gives CDR1 LGHDT, CDR2 YNNKEL (reference sequence).

The chain couples TRBV6-5 to TRBJ1-5; D unclear. Germline loops: CDR1 MNHEY, CDR2 SVGAGI. The CDR3 has 15 residues. With 6 bases removed from V and 2 bases from J, the gap between germline ends came to 14 bases. The CDR3 protein is CASRTEAWGNQPQHF. CDR3 nucleotide sequence: TGTGCCAGCAGGACGGAGGCATGGGGCAATCAGCCCCAGCATTTT.

J is TRBJ2-1 and V is TRBV19; TRBD2 agrees at 8 bases. CDR1 is LNHDA, CDR2 SQIVND, per germline (reference sequence). Trimming cost V 2 bases and J 3 bases; bases outside gene matches: 6. The CDR3 is 16 amino acids. CDR3 bases: TGTGCCAGTAGTATACCCGGACTAGCCCACTACAATGAGCAGTTCTTC. Residues: CASSIPGLAHYNEQFF. Full variable domain (remainder filled in from reference TRBV19 and TRBJ2-1): DGGITQSPKYLFRKEGQNVTLSCEQNLNHDAMYWYRQDPGQGLRLIYYSQIVNDFQKGDIAEGYSVSREKKESFPLTVTSAQKNPTAFYLCASSIPGLAHYNEQFFGPGTRLTVL.

This chain joins TRBV4-1 and TRBJ1-6; TRBD1 aligns across 8 bases. V trimming: 4 bases; J trimming: 2 bases; junction bases outside the gene matches: 7. The CDR3 is 17 amino acids. Germline V gives CDR1 MGHRA, CDR2 YSYEKL. The CDR3 DNA follows: TGCGCCAGCAGCCGCCCGCTGGACAGGGCCTATAATTCACCCCTCCACTTT. This codes for CASSRPLDRAYNSPLHF.

This clone occurred once. J is TRBJ1-1 and V is TRBV4-3; 10 bases map to TRBD1. Trimming took 4 bases from V and 4 from J; bases not matched to a gene: 0. Per the germline V gene, CDR1 is LGHNA and CDR2 is YSLEER. The CDR3 runs to 13 residues. In DNA, the CDR3 is TGCGCCAGCAGCCGGACAGGGGGCACTGAAGCTTTCTTT. It encodes CASSRTGGTEAFF.

The chain combines TRBV11-2 with TRBJ1-4; D not certain. Trimming stripped 5 bases from V and 4 bases from J, with 8 bases between. CDR3 size: 13 residues. Germline V gene lookup returns CDR1 SGHAT and CDR2 FQNNGV. CDR3 DNA sequence: TGTGCCAGCAGCGCTAGAGATAATGAAAAACTGTTTTTT. Its protein is CASSARDNEKLFF.

Here the CDR3 reads CASSLGQGFNEQYF. For the CDR3, the DNA is TGCGCCAGCAGCTTGGGACAGGGGTTCAACGAGCAGTACTTC. This chain uses TRBV5-1 with TRBJ2-7, with 8 bases identical to TRBD1. CDR3 length equals 14 residues. Germline V lookup: CDR1 SGHRS, CDR2 YFSETQ. The ends lost 0 bases at V and 5 bases at J; junction bases unmatched: 4.